Only a few counts were recorded for the clone carrying this TCR beta chain. The target antigen is unknown. The germline gene is not matched at one end of the junction; a read error may be the cause. As to treatment: approximately nine-day PBMC culture with coronavirus spike peptide pools or control peptides (ViraFEST assay). Investigators obtained the unexposed donor's CD4+ T cells before the COVID-19 pandemic (2011-2018). Sequenced with the Oncomine TCR Beta short-read assay was DNA taken from cultured CD4+ T cells. The authors extracted genomic DNA from cultured CD4+ T cells. MiXCR, run by TCRdb on the PCR reads, gives a single entry per CDR3 protein. The sample includes nearly 7,000 distinct CDR3 sequences, approximately 34% of them seen just once. The source of the sample is a study of vaccination and CD4 T cells after COVID-19. The V gene's germline CDR1 is DFQATT and CDR2 SNEGSKA (reference sequence). The CDR3 runs to 10 residues.

The rearrangement joins TRBV20-1 to TRBJ2-3; D ambiguous. The sequence derives from a human donor in good health. The specimen sequenced was CD4+ T cells from blood, cultured in vitro. CDR3 region: CSDRADTQYF. The CDR3 DNA reads as TGCAGTGATAGAGCAGATACGCAGTATTTT.